This entry concerns a single TCR beta chain. The antigen remains undetermined. This entry comes from a study of CD8+ T cells in alopecia areata. Study-level findings and limits: Patients shared TCRs less clearly than mice did, possibly owing to HLA. Normal scalp had lower clonality than lesional scalp, with alopecia totalis/universalis lesions showing this most strongly.

This sample's treatment: oral pan-JAK inhibitor, 5-10 mg twice daily. Trimming took 4 bases from V and 3 from J, leaving 20 bases between them. Germline V gene lookup returns CDR1 SGHRS and CDR2 YFSETQ. The CDR3 totals 17 residues. RNA was isolated and reverse transcribed to cDNA, the sequencing template. Method: immunoSEQ multiplex PCR; TCRdb's copy keeps in-frame clones and lacks some. The sample holds over 150,000 clones, around three fifths seen once. This receptor was taken from a human donor with alopecia areata. This specimen consisted of CD4+ T cells sorted from blood, obtained at week 24, from a patient treated with tofacitinib. The chain couples TRBV5-1 to TRBJ1-5; D gene uncertain. CDR3 region: CASSPGLKAGPNQPQHF. The CDR3 DNA sequence: TGCGCCAGCAGCCCCGGGCTAAAGGCCGGACCCAATCAGCCCCAGCATTTT.